The T cell receptor beta chain described here comes from a study of T cells in Graves' hyperthyroidism and ophthalmopathy. Study-wide context: It was at initial diagnosis, before any treatment, that peripheral blood was collected.

Germline V gene lookup returns CDR1 SGHAT and CDR2 FQNNGV. The V end lost 5 bases, the J end lost 3 bases, and 20 bases lay between the germline ends. The CDR3 has 16 residues. Across 18 months, stable Graves' hyperthyroidism was marked by no progression to ophthalmopathy. Uncontrolled infection, other autoimmune disease, pregnancy or lactation disqualified patients from enrolment. RNA transcripts provided the source from which TCR beta CDR3 regions were amplified. The HTBI primer set drove a first-round RT-PCR of the TCR CDR3. A single record per CDR3 protein comes from TCRdb applying MiXCR to the multiplex PCR reads. The sample holds about 550,000 distinct CDR3 sequences; less than 25% are singletons and the top ten take approximately 26%. There are many counts of this clonotype.

This rearrangement joins TRBV11-2 to TRBJ2-7; D possibly corresponds to TRBD2 (6 bases). Sequencing was carried out using blood. The source of this sequence is a man aged 18-30 years with Graves' hyperthyroidism. In nucleotides, the CDR3 is TGTGCCAGCAGCCCCGGGGGATGGTCTAGCAGCTACGAGCAGTACTTC. Protein product: CASSPGGWSSSYEQYF.